One sample yielded the 22 T cell receptor beta chains listed below, sequenced in a study of post-analysis software for immune sequencing data. These receptors have no identified antigens. Unique molecular identifiers featured in each of the TCR beta cDNA libraries. Using its own MiXCR run on the PCR reads, TCRdb lists one record per CDR3 protein. This repertoire shows 650,000 to 850,000 distinct CDR3 sequences, approximately 57% found once; its top ten account for approximately 4.4%. General observations from the study: Five or six TRBV segments were more frequent in patients than controls; TRBV5-6, TRBV5-1 and TRBV20-1 belonged to this group.

Material for sequencing was blood. The origin of the receptors is a girl under 18 with multiple sclerosis.

The chain couples TRBV12-3 or TRBV12-4 to TRBJ2-5, with D perhaps TRBD1 or TRBD2 (6 bases each). The CDR3 runs to 15 residues. V dropped 10 bases and J dropped 14 bases, with 32 bases sitting between them. CDR3 protein: CATFLLGGGVDEHYF. The CDR3 nucleotides read TGTGCCACTTTTTTGTTGGGGGGCGGAGTCGATGAGCACTACTTC.

The chain employs TRBV10-3 and TRBJ1-2; D is undetermined. There are 12 residues in the CDR3. CDR1 and CDR2 (germline): ENHRY, SYGVKD. V lost 5 bases and J lost 5, with 9 bases in between. This chain's CDR3 is CAISQEVYGYTF. The CDR3 DNA reads TGTGCCATCAGTCAAGAGGTTTATGGCTACACCTTC.

The rearrangement joins TRBV5-1 to TRBJ2-3; D is possibly TRBD2 (5 bases). The CDR3 is made up of 16 amino acids. In germline, CDR1 is SGHRS, CDR2 YFSETQ. Trimming left V 5 bases short and J 0 bases short, with 16 bases between. CDR3: CASSYTTAASTDTQYF. The DNA for the CDR3 is TGCGCCAGCAGTTATACCACAGCGGCTAGCACAGATACGCAGTATTTT. Filled out from reference TRBV5-1 and TRBJ2-3, the complete variable domain reads KAGVTQTPRYLIKTRGQQVTLSCSPISGHRSVSWYQQTPGQGLQFLFEYFSETQRNKGNFPGRFSGRQFSNSRSEMNVSTLELGDSALYLCASSYTTAASTDTQYFGPGTRLTVL.

This clonotype was counted once. The chain joins TRBV14 to TRBJ1-2; weak D call: TRBD1 (5 bases). With 2 bases removed from V and 4 bases from J, the gap between germline ends came to 8 bases. The CDR3 covers 13 residues. CDR1 and CDR2 from the germline V gene are SGHDN and FVKESK. The CDR3 sequence is CASSQNQGYGYTF. Written as DNA, the CDR3 is TGTGCCAGCAGCCAAAACCAGGGCTATGGCTACACCTTC.

This chain uses TRBV5-1 with TRBJ2-3, with 7 bases that match TRBD2. This CDR3 has 16 residues. The germline V gene has CDR1 SGHRS and CDR2 YFSETQ. V shed 0 bases and J 4 bases; nucleotides not matched to a gene: 8. CDR3 sequence: CASSLAPGGSADTQYF. The CDR3 bases are TGCGCCAGCAGCTTGGCCCCAGGCGGGAGCGCAGATACGCAGTATTTT.

This clonotype was counted only a few times. The gene calls are TRBV7-8 and TRBJ1-2; TRBD1 might be the D (5 bases). This CDR3 comprises 13 residues. Germline CDR1 is SGHVS and CDR2 is FQNEAQ. Between the trimmed V and J ends, which lost 6 bases and 5 bases, there was a span of 13 bases. The CDR3 sequence is CASRGWDAYGYTF. CDR3 in DNA: TGTGCCAGCAGGGGTTGGGACGCTTATGGCTACACCTTC.

This rearrangement joins TRBV20-1 to TRBJ2-7; no clear D gene. Germline V CDR1 and CDR2: DFQATT, SNEGSKA (reference sequence). V dropped 4 bases and J dropped 5 bases, with 6 bases sitting between them. The CDR3 is made up of 10 amino acids. The CDR3, as DNA: TGCAGTGCTATGCATGACGAGCAGTACTTC. This codes for CSAMHDEQYF.

The chain carries TRBV20-1 and TRBJ2-7; 10 nucleotides agree with TRBD1. This CDR3 region has 13 residues. The germline gives CDR1 DFQATT, CDR2 SNEGSKA (reference sequence). After removal of 5 bases from V and 2 bases from J, the junction contained 3 bases not matched to a gene. The CDR3 DNA follows: TGCAGTGCTGGGGACAGGGGCCCCTACGAGCAGTACTTC. Its protein is CSAGDRGPYEQYF.

The sample holds many counts of this clonotype. The genes are TRBV29-1 and TRBJ1-2, with D unresolved. Germline CDR1 reads SQVTM; CDR2 reads ANQGSEA. V was shortened by 3 bases and J by 0 bases, with 17 bases between the two germline ends. CDR3 length: 16 residues. CDR3 protein: CSVERVSGVPNYGYTF. The CDR3 nucleotides are TGCAGCGTTGAGAGAGTCTCTGGAGTTCCTAACTATGGCTACACCTTC.

Turning to this clonotype: One end of the junction varies from germline; a read error may be responsible. The V call is TRBV5-1, the J call TRBJ2-7; D might be TRBD2 (5 bases). CDR1 SGHRS and CDR2 YFSETQ come from the germline V gene. The CDR3 has 13 amino acids. CDR3 coding DNA: TGCGCCAGCAGCCGGGGAGCTTCCTGCGAGCAGTACTTC. Its translation: CASSRGASCEQYF.

This clonotype was seen a few times. The rearrangement uses TRBV20-1 and TRBJ2-7, with 8 bases matching TRBD2. Germline assignment: CDR1 DFQATT and CDR2 SNEGSKA (reference sequence). The V and J ends lost 3 bases and 4 bases, in that order; junction bases with no gene match: 8. CDR3 length equals 14 residues. The CDR3 DNA reads as TGCAGTGCTAGGGGGCGGGGGGACCGATACGAGCAGTACTTC. This codes for CSARGRGDRYEQYF.

This clonotype was seen a few times. The rearrangement links TRBV20-1 to TRBJ2-5; TRBD1 or TRBD2 may be the D gene (6 bases each). The J call is uncertain, as TRBJ2-7 better fits the DNA end. CDR1 is DFQATT and CDR2 is SNEGSKA in the germline V gene (reference sequence). The CDR3 loop spans 15 amino acids. The chain's CDR3 is CSARVRGKGGYEQYF. The CDR3, as DNA: TGCAGTGCTAGAGTCCGAGGGAAGGGGGGCTACGAGCAGTACTTC.

The rearrangement links TRBV29-1 to TRBJ2-1; D might be TRBD1 or TRBD2, each matching 7 bases. This CDR3 spans 12 amino acids. Trimming removed 3 bases from V and 10 bases from J, with 13 bases in between. Germline V lookup: CDR1 SQVTM, CDR2 ANQGSEA. The CDR3 spells CSVDTGDYEQFF. In DNA form, the CDR3 reads TGCAGCGTTGATACAGGGGACTACGAGCAGTTCTTC.

The rearrangement uses TRBV29-1 and TRBJ2-3; 8 bases are shared with TRBD1. Losses at the gene ends were 4 bases for V and 5 bases for J; bases not matched to a gene: 11. The CDR3 consists of 15 residues. Germline V gene data show CDR1 as SQVTM and CDR2 as ANQGSEA. CDR3 sequence reads: CSVGGTGRSGDTQYF. In DNA form, the CDR3 reads TGCAGCGTTGGGGGGACAGGCAGGAGCGGAGATACGCAGTATTTT.

V gene TRBV29-1 combines with J gene TRBJ2-5, with TRBD1 as a possible D gene (5 bases). The CDR3 is made up of 12 amino acids. Germline V gives CDR1 SQVTM, CDR2 ANQGSEA. Trimming stripped 4 bases from V and 11 bases from J, with 17 bases between. The DNA for the CDR3 is TGCAGCGTTGTAGGGGAACGGAGAGAGCAGTACTTC. Encoded protein: CSVVGERREQYF.

This clonotype was picked up many times. This chain links TRBV29-1 with TRBJ2-1, with 12 bases matching TRBD1. V lost 3 bases and J lost 9; bases outside the gene matches: 9. Germline V CDR1 and CDR2: SQVTM, ANQGSEA. There are 15 residues in the CDR3. In DNA form, the CDR3 reads TGCAGCGTTGATGGGACAGGGGGCCCTAGGGTTGAGCAGTTCTTC. Amino acids: CSVDGTGGPRVEQFF.

The chain couples TRBV20-1 to TRBJ1-1, with 8 bases lining up with TRBD1. CDR1 DFQATT and CDR2 SNEGSKA come from the germline V gene (reference sequence). The CDR3 runs 14 residues. V lost 3 bases to trimming and J lost 3 bases; unmatched junction nucleotides: 6. CDR3 sequence (DNA): TGCAGTGCTAGGGCGGCGACAGGGGACACTGAAGCTTTCTTT. Translating it yields CSARAATGDTEAFF.

V usage is TRBV12-3 or TRBV12-4 and J usage is TRBJ1-2; 9 bases match TRBD1. CDR3 size: 13 residues. V shed 11 bases and J 2 bases; nucleotides not matched to a gene: 6. The CDR3 nucleotides are TGTGCCGGGGCGGACAGGGGAAACTATGGCTACACCTTC. Its translation: CAGADRGNYGYTF.

A single count supports this clonotype. The J gene is TRBJ2-3, the V gene TRBV24-1; no clear D. Trimming stripped 3 bases from V and 2 bases from J, with 14 bases between. CDR1 and CDR2 from the germline V gene are KGHDR and SFDVKD. CDR3 length: 16 amino acids. The CDR3 is CATSDGRGGYTDTQYF. The CDR3 region has the DNA TGTGCCACCAGTGATGGACGAGGTGGGTACACAGATACGCAGTATTTT.

The CDR3 DNA is TGTGCCAGCAGTAGCACCGGGACTAGCGGGGTGGTGGAGCAGTTCTTC. It is translated as CASSSTGTSGVVEQFF. The rearrangement joins TRBV6-2 or TRBV6-3 to TRBJ2-1; 13 bases fit TRBD2. This CDR3 region has 16 residues. Germline-derived CDR1 and CDR2 are MNHEY and SVGEGT. J lost 10 bases, V lost 5 bases, and 11 bases had no gene match.

The V and J genes are TRBV5-1 and TRBJ2-5; tentatively, D is TRBD1 (5 bases). TRBJ2-7 matches the DNA end more closely, so the J call is doubtful. Germline V CDR1 and CDR2: SGHRS, YFSETQ. This CDR3 has 16 amino acids. The CDR3 sequence is CASTPTGQDALYEQYF. The CDR3 DNA is TGCGCCAGCACCCCCACAGGCCAGGATGCACTCTACGAGCAGTACTTC.

This clonotype turned up a few times. The chain combines TRBV29-1 with TRBJ2-5, with TRBD2 matching over 12 bases. Germline V CDR1 and CDR2: SQVTM, ANQGSEA. The CDR3 is made up of 18 amino acids. With 3 bases clipped from V and 5 bases from J, the junction kept 16 bases outside the gene matches. The CDR3: CSVDQEWASGRVWETQYF. The CDR3 nucleotides read TGCAGCGTTGACCAAGAGTGGGCTAGCGGGAGGGTCTGGGAGACCCAGTACTTC.